The entry below describes one TCR beta chain. Per germline, CDR1 MNHNS and CDR2 SASEGT. V shed 3 bases and J 0 bases; nucleotides not matched to a gene: 3. This CDR3 contains 15 residues. The data are from a study of blood T cell repertoires in COVID-19. Study-wide context: From T cells, B-cell-depleted T cells, or PBMCs came the material, which was cDNA or gDNA.

Authors' methods: Reference gene primer amplification in the assay estimated nucleated cell counts. The repertoire was sequenced with immunoSEQ multiplex PCR; TCRdb's copy has only in-frame clones and lacks some. V, J and clone size derive from that table, while D and trimming were established from the DNA sequence. The table has more than 95,000 clones, 88% seen once. Specimen: peripheral blood. The chain links TRBV6-1 to TRBJ2-7, with 9 bases that match TRBD1. This clonotype was sampled from a human donor in a cohort sampled during active COVID-19. CDR3: CASSDPGQGSYEQYF. The CDR3 nucleotides read TGTGCCAGCAGTGATCCGGGACAGGGCTCCTACGAGCAGTACTTC.